This is a list of T cell receptor beta chains from one sample in a study of post-analysis software for immune sequencing data. MiXCR was run by TCRdb on the PCR reads, yielding one entry per CDR3 protein. The table shows 740,000 or so distinct CDR3 sequences, with about 50% occurring only once. Sequenced sample: blood. All receptors come from a girl between 5 and 17 years old with multiple sclerosis. The CDR3 runs from the conserved cysteine through the conserved F or W. A D gene is named only where the DNA matches it firmly. Part of the rows lack a size; the others show once, few, many or a class for expanded clones.

J gene	D gene	V gene	clone size	CDR3 protein	CDR3 DNA
TRBJ1-2	TRBD1	TRBV10-3	-	CAIRETGVGYGYTF	TGTGCCATCAGGGAGACAGGGGTTGGGTATGGCTACACCTTC
TRBJ2-5	-	TRBV12-3/TRBV12-4	-	CASSLRTGFETQYF	TGTGCCAGCAGTTTAAGGACGGGATTTGAGACCCAGTACTTC
TRBJ2-1	TRBD2	TRBV27	-	CASSLGLAEHNEQFF	TGTGCCAGCAGTTTAGGGCTAGCGGAACACAATGAGCAGTTCTTC
TRBJ1-2	-	TRBV5-1	-	CASSRPEGIGGYTF	TGCGCCAGCAGTCGGCCCGAGGGGATCGGCGGCTACACCTTC
TRBJ2-1	-	TRBV3-1	once	CASSQVGSLRGEQFF	TGTGCCAGCAGCCAAGTGGGGTCACTCCGGGGTGAGCAGTTCTTC
TRBJ1-2	-	TRBV5-1	-	CASSLAWQGQGYTF	TGCGCCAGCAGCTTGGCATGGCAGGGCCAGGGCTACACCTTC
TRBJ2-7	-	TRBV20-1	-	CSARERANYEQYF	TGCAGTGCTAGAGAAAGGGCCAACTACGAGCAGTACTTC
TRBJ2-6	-	TRBV7-9	-	CASSDGANVLTF	TGTGCCAGCAGTGATGGGGCCAACGTCCTGACTTTC
TRBJ1-4	-	TRBV4-2	-	CASSQGGLGEKLFF	TGTGCCAGCAGCCAGGGCGGGCTTGGGGAAAAACTGTTTTTT
TRBJ1-2	TRBD1	TRBV9	-	CASSDDRGNYGYTF	TGTGCCAGCAGCGATGACAGGGGCAACTATGGCTACACCTTC
TRBJ2-6	-	TRBV2	-	CATIEHSGANVLTF	TGTGCCACCATCGAACATTCTGGGGCCAACGTCCTGACTTTC
TRBJ2-7	-	TRBV7-6	-	CASQERSTSYEQYF	TGTGCCAGCCAGGAACGTTCGACTTCCTACGAGCAGTACTTC
TRBJ1-1	-	TRBV6-5	once	CASSLREAKTEAFF	TGTGCCAGCAGTCTCAGGGAAGCGAAAACTGAAGCTTTCTTT
TRBJ2-7	-	TRBV7-3	-	CASSSAAEPSYEQYF	TGTGCCAGCAGCTCCGCAGCGGAACCAAGCTACGAGCAGTACTTC
TRBJ2-1	-	TRBV20-1	once	CGAKHHEQFF	TGCGGTGCTAAACACCATGAGCAGTTCTTC
TRBJ2-3	TRBD2	TRBV29-1	few	CSVPLAVTDTQYF	TGCAGCGTTCCCCTAGCGGTCACAGATACGCAGTATTTT
TRBJ2-7	-	TRBV12-3/TRBV12-4	-	CASAESWAYEQYF	TGTGCCAGTGCCGAATCCTGGGCCTACGAGCAGTACTTC
TRBJ2-5	-	TRBV29-1	-	CSVPEGGETQYF	TGCAGCGTTCCGGAGGGCGGAGAGACCCAGTACTTC
TRBJ2-5	-	TRBV6-5	-	CASSYVGGAETQYF	TGTGCCAGCAGTTACGTCGGGGGCGCGGAGACCCAGTACTTC
TRBJ2-1	-	TRBV5-1	-	CASSLPRQGGNEQFF	TGCGCCAGCAGCTTGCCGAGACAGGGAGGGAATGAGCAGTTCTTC
TRBJ2-5	TRBD2	TRBV10-3	-	CAISDGTSGSRETQYF	TGTGCCATCAGTGACGGAACTAGCGGGAGTAGAGAGACCCAGTACTTC
TRBJ1-1	TRBD1	TRBV5-1	-	CASSPPRQGGTEAFF	TGCGCCAGCAGCCCCCCAAGACAGGGTGGCACTGAAGCTTTCTTT
TRBJ2-4	TRBD2	TRBV7-9	-	CASSSPWGGLGVQYF	TGTGCCAGCAGCTCCCCCTGGGGGGGACTAGGTGTTCAGTACTTC